Each of the 19 T cell receptor beta chains below was sequenced from the same sample in a study of shared clonotypes between healthy human individuals (dated by TCRdb to 2020 to 2022). The library was built by means of the immunoSEQ multiplex PCR assay. TCRdb re-hosts the immuneACCESS table, in-frame sequences only. Its copies lack some clones; in the studies checked, an unresolved V gene accounts for under half of them, and the cause for the rest is not known. The sample contains about 490,000 clones, around three quarters of them found a single time. The ten largest clones represent 10% to 15% of the sample. The sequencing sample was made of PBMCs. The receptors stem from a woman aged 40 to 50 in good health. Some clones in this sample may be carry-over from other donors' samples.

This chain uses TRBV30 with TRBJ2-7; 7 nucleotides agree with TRBD2. Looked up from germline, CDR1 is GTSNPN and CDR2 is SVGIG (reference sequence). V gave up 4 bases and J gave up 3 bases; unmatched junction bases: 6. The CDR3 totals 13 residues. CDR3 DNA: TGTGCCTGGAACCCTAGCGGAATCTACGAGCAGTACTTC. Its protein is CAWNPSGIYEQYF.

Regarding this clone: Sequence at one end of the junction differs from germline and may be a read error. CDR3 in amino acids: CASSQEAGTGGETQYF. CDR3 DNA: TGCGCCAGCAGCCAAGAAGCCGGGACAGGCGGTGAGACCCAGTACTTC. The chain uses TRBV7-2 and TRBJ2-5; 8 bases are shared with TRBD1. The CDR3 covers 16 residues. Germline V lookup: CDR1 SGHTA, CDR2 FQGNSA.

The chain joins TRBV5-6 to TRBJ1-4, with 7 nucleotides matching TRBD1. The V gene end was trimmed by 6 bases and the J gene end by 10 bases; junction bases not matched to a gene: 15. The CDR3 is made up of 15 amino acids. CDR1 and CDR2 (germline): SGHDT, YYEEEE. CDR3: CASTVGRQEGAKLFF. The CDR3 DNA sequence: TGTGCCAGCACCGTGGGGAGGCAGGAGGGGGCAAAACTGTTTTTT.

The chain is built from TRBV11-2 and TRBJ2-1, with D possibly called TRBD1 or TRBD2 (6 bases each). The CDR3 consists of 14 residues. Germline V gene sequence: CDR1 SGHAT, CDR2 FQNNGV. The V end lost 3 bases, the J end lost 4 bases, and 10 bases lay between the germline ends. The DNA of the CDR3 is TGTGCCAGCAGCTTGCTAGGGGGGTACAATGAGCAGTTCTTC. This encodes CASSLLGGYNEQFF. Full variable domain (rest looked up from reference TRBV11-2 and TRBJ2-1): EAGVAQSPRYKIIEKRQSVAFWCNPISGHATLYWYQQILGQGPKLLIQFQNNGVVDDSQLPKDRFSAERLKGVDSTLKIQPAKLEDSAVYLCASSLLGGYNEQFFGPGTRLTVL.

This clone came up a few times. This chain uses TRBV10-1 with TRBJ2-7; 13 nucleotides line up with TRBD2. CDR1 is WNHNN and CDR2 is SYGVQD in the germline V gene (reference sequence). The V gene end was trimmed by 8 bases and the J gene end by 0 bases; junction bases not matched to a gene: 10. This CDR3 has 17 residues. The CDR3 DNA reads TGCGCCAGCCGGGGACTAGCGGGGACTAGGAGCTCCTACGAGCAGTACTTC. This sequence encodes CASRGLAGTRSSYEQYF.

The chain employs TRBV19 and TRBJ2-7; D tentatively fits TRBD1 or TRBD2 (7 bases each). V lost 10 bases to trimming and J lost 3 bases, with 19 bases between them. Germline CDR1 LNHDA, CDR2 SQIVND (reference sequence). The CDR3 covers 14 residues. The CDR3 protein is CATGGGQLNYEQYF. CDR3 coding DNA: TGTGCCACTGGGGGGGGACAGCTTAACTACGAGCAGTACTTC.

The CDR3 reads CASSEPWTAGSEQYF. CDR3 nucleotides: TGTGCCAGCAGTGAACCCTGGACAGCAGGTAGCGAGCAGTACTTC. The chain recombines TRBV2 with TRBJ2-7, with D possibly TRBD1 on 6 matching bases. The V end was cut by 2 bases, the J end by 6 bases, with 17 bases between. The germline CDR1 and CDR2 sequences are SNHLY and FYNNEI. The CDR3 is 15 amino acids. Filled out from reference TRBV2 and TRBJ2-7, the complete variable domain reads EPEVTQTPSHQVTQMGQEVILRCVPISNHLYFYWYRQILGQKVEFLVSFYNNEISEKSEIFDDQFSVERPDGSNFTLKIRSTKLEDSAMYFCASSEPWTAGSEQYFGPGTRLTVT.

The rearrangement links TRBV7-9 to TRBJ1-2; D gene uncertain. Germline CDR1 is SEHNR and CDR2 is FQNEAQ (reference sequence). This CDR3 is built from 17 residues. The germline V and J ends were trimmed by 4 bases and 4 bases, with 22 bases remaining between them. The CDR3 DNA follows: TGTGCCAGCAGCTCTCAAGGGTCCAACCTGCGAGGCTATGGCTACACCTTC. Encoded protein: CASSSQGSNLRGYGYTF.

The chain links TRBV7-6 to TRBJ2-1; maybe TRBD2 (5 bases). The CDR3 contains 13 residues. Trimming pared 1 base from V and 6 bases from J, leaving 7 bases between. Per the germline V gene, CDR1 is SGHVS and CDR2 is FNYEAQ. The DNA for the CDR3 is TGTGCCAGCAGCTTAGAGGAGGCCAATGAGCAGTTCTTC. Protein: CASSLEEANEQFF.

This chain uses TRBV6-4 with TRBJ2-1; D may correspond to TRBD1 or TRBD2 (6 bases each). Trimming stripped 2 bases from V and 7 bases from J, with 18 bases between. CDR1 is MRHNA and CDR2 is SNTAGT in the germline V gene. The CDR3 spans 16 residues. CDR3 coding DNA: TGTGCCAGCAGTGACGATGGAGGGGGGACTGTGAATGAGCAGTTCTTC. This encodes CASSDDGGGTVNEQFF.

This chain links TRBV6-6 with TRBJ2-7, with TRBD1 as a possible D gene (5 bases). V lost 5 bases and J lost 2, with 13 bases in between. The CDR3 is made up of 14 amino acids. Germline V gene sequence: CDR1 MNHNY, CDR2 SVGAGI (reference sequence). The CDR3 sequence is CASSRSGQPYEQYF. The DNA of the CDR3 is TGTGCCAGCAGTAGGTCAGGGCAGCCCTACGAGCAGTACTTC.

The chain employs TRBV28 and TRBJ2-7, with 10 bases lining up with TRBD2. The CDR3 contains 18 residues. The trim removed 1 base at V and 0 bases at J, leaving 9 bases unmatched. CDR1 is MDHEN and CDR2 is SYDVKM in the germline V gene. The CDR3 coding sequence is TGTGCCAGCAGTTTATTAGCTAGCGGGAGCCCCAGCTCCTACGAGCAGTACTTC. Encoded protein: CASSLLASGSPSSYEQYF. Full variable domain (outside the CDR3, taken from reference TRBV28 and TRBJ2-7): DVKVTQSSRYLVKRTGEKVFLECVQDMDHENMFWYRQDPGLGLRLIYFSYDVKMKEKGDIPEGYSVSREKKERFSLILESASTNQTSMYLCASSLLASGSPSSYEQYFGPGTRLTVT.

This sequence joins TRBV6-1 and TRBJ2-1, with 8 bases matching TRBD2. Trimming cost V 0 bases and J 10 bases; bases outside gene matches: 8. The CDR3 sequence is 15 residues long. Looked up from germline, CDR1 is MNHNS and CDR2 is SASEGT. This CDR3 reads CASSEASGGPREQFF. CDR3 DNA: TGTGCCAGCAGTGAAGCGTCGGGAGGGCCAAGGGAGCAGTTCTTC.

The V and J genes are TRBV7-3 and TRBJ2-1, with 9 bases identical to TRBD2. Germline V lookup: CDR1 SGHTA, CDR2 FQGTGA. This CDR3 is built from 16 residues. V shed 5 bases, J shed 2 bases, and the junction held 7 bases outside the gene matches. The CDR3 reads CASSTELAGPYNEQFF. The CDR3 nucleotides read TGTGCCAGCAGCACCGAACTAGCGGGCCCCTACAATGAGCAGTTCTTC.

The rearrangement joins TRBV27 to TRBJ2-7; D gene uncertain. The CDR3 contains 14 residues. The germline V gene encodes CDR1 MNHEY and CDR2 SMNVEV (reference sequence). V was cut by 3 bases and J by 3 bases, with 12 bases left in between. The CDR3 nucleotides read TGTGCCAGCAGTTTGTCAGTGGGGAACTACGAGCAGTACTTC. Encoded protein: CASSLSVGNYEQYF.

As to this clone: Here the CDR3 omits its conserved ending phenylalanine or tryptophan, so a read error is the likely source. The V call is TRBV6-1, the J call TRBJ1-2, with D possibly TRBD1 on 6 matching bases. CDR3 length equals 14 residues. Trimming left V 0 bases short and J 4 bases short, with 9 bases between. The germline V gene has CDR1 MNHNS and CDR2 SASEGT. The CDR3 nucleotides read TGTGCCAGCAGTGAAGCGGGACACCCCTATGGCTACACCTCC. As protein: CASSEAGHPYGYTS.

This clone was observed a handful of times. The chain carries TRBV5-1 and TRBJ2-7; D not resolved. Trimming removed 4 bases from V and 1 base from J, with 12 bases in between. This CDR3 contains 14 residues. Germline CDR1 is SGHRS and CDR2 is YFSETQ. The CDR3 loop is CASSVAPGSYEQYF. CDR3 nucleotide sequence: TGCGCCAGCAGCGTGGCCCCTGGGTCCTACGAGCAGTACTTC. Using reference TRBV5-1 and TRBJ2-7 for the parts outside the CDR3, the full variable domain is KAGVTQTPRYLIKTRGQQVTLSCSPISGHRSVSWYQQTPGQGLQFLFEYFSETQRNKGNFPGRFSGRQFSNSRSEMNVSTLELGDSALYLCASSVAPGSYEQYFGPGTRLTVT.

This clone has more than one count but fewer than ten. This chain joins TRBV11-1 and TRBJ2-7, with D uncertain. This CDR3 is built from 14 residues. Germline loops: CDR1 SGHAT, CDR2 FQDESV (reference sequence). Trimming took 2 bases from V and 2 from J, leaving 10 bases between them. The CDR3 coding sequence is TGTGCCAGCAGCTTATCCGTAGCTACCTACGAGCAGTACTTC. This encodes CASSLSVATYEQYF. The full variable domain, with the rest looked up from reference TRBV11-1 and TRBJ2-7, is EAEVAQSPRYKITEKSQAVAFWCDPISGHATLYWYRQILGQGPELLVQFQDESVVDDSQLPKDRFSAERLKGVDSTLKIQPAELGDSAMYLCASSLSVATYEQYFGPGTRLTVT.

The V and J genes are TRBV6-5 and TRBJ2-7; the match to TRBD2 covers 11 bases. V was pared by 3 bases and J by 5 bases, with 6 bases of the junction left unmatched. The CDR3 sequence is 15 residues long. Per germline, CDR1 MNHEY and CDR2 SVGAGI. CDR3 nucleotide sequence: TGTGCCAGCAGTTATACTAGCGGGAGTGCCCACGAGCAGTACTTC. Its protein product is CASSYTSGSAHEQYF.